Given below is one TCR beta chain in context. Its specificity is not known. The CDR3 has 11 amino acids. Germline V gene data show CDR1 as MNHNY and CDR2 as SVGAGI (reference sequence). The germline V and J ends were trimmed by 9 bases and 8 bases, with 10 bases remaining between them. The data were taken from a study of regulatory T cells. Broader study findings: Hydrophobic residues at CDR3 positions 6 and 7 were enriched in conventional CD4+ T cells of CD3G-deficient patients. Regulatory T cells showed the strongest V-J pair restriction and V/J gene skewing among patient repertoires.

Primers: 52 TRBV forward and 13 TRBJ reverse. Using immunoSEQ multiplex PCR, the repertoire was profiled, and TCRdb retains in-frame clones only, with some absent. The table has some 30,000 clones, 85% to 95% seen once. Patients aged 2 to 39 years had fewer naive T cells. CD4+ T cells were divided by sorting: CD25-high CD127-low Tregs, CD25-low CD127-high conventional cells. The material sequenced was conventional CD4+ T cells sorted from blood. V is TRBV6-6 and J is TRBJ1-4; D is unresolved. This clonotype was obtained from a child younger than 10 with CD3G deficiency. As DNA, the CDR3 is TGTGCCAGGGGAACGAGAGAAAAACTGTTTTTT. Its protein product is CARGTREKLFF.